These 6 T cell receptor beta chains share one sample of origin, sequenced in a study of CD8 T cells in Susac syndrome. RNA in amounts of about 0.45 to 1 ug was reverse transcribed with random hexamers. MiXCR was run by TCRdb on the immunoSEQ multiplex PCR reads, yielding one entry per CDR3 protein. The table has 200,000 to 250,000 distinct CDR3 sequences, 95% seen once. Sequenced: CD4+ T cells from PBMCs. The receptors originated from a human donor with multiple sclerosis.

V usage is TRBV15 and J usage is TRBJ2-5, with TRBD2 identical over 8 bases. The CDR3 sequence is 16 residues long. Germline V gene lookup returns CDR1 LNHNV and CDR2 YYDKDF (reference sequence). V was pared by 1 base and J by 3 bases, with 7 bases of the junction left unmatched. Here the CDR3 reads CATSRGSGLAEETQYF. CDR3 DNA sequence: TGTGCCACCAGCAGAGGTTCAGGACTAGCAGAAGAGACCCAGTACTTC.

The sample holds one count of this clonotype. The J gene is TRBJ1-1, the V gene TRBV30; no clear D. Trimming removed 4 bases at V and 1 base at J, with 4 bases between. This CDR3 contains 11 residues. The germline CDR1 and CDR2 sequences are GTSNPN and SVGIG (reference sequence). CDR3: CAWIWNTEAFF. CDR3 nucleotides: TGTGCCTGGATTTGGAACACTGAAGCTTTCTTT.

This sequence joins TRBV12-3 or TRBV12-4 and TRBJ2-5, with D hard to call. V lost 5 bases and J lost 7, with 11 bases in between. The length of the CDR3 is 12 residues. The CDR3 reads CASSPHPGTQYF. CDR3 nucleotide sequence: TGTGCCAGCAGTCCCCACCCGGGGACCCAGTACTTC.

This clonotype was seen once. This chain joins TRBV30 and TRBJ1-5, with D uncertain. Germline loops: CDR1 GTSNPN, CDR2 SVGIG (reference sequence). V was cut by 0 bases and J by 6 bases, with 9 bases left in between. This CDR3 is 13 amino acids long. The CDR3 sequence is CAWSVPPTQPQHF. In DNA, the CDR3 is TGTGCCTGGAGTGTACCGCCGACTCAGCCCCAGCATTTT.

The chain links TRBV30 to TRBJ1-2; 7 bases are shared with TRBD1. Germline CDR1 is GTSNPN and CDR2 is SVGIG (reference sequence). This CDR3 is built from 15 residues. After removal of 2 bases from V and 3 bases from J, the junction contained 9 bases not matched to a gene. The chain's CDR3 is CAWSIRGRGDYGYTF. The CDR3, as DNA: TGTGCCTGGAGTATCCGCGGCAGGGGGGACTATGGCTACACCTTC. The whole variable domain, filled in from reference TRBV30 and TRBJ1-2, reads SQTIHQWPATLVQPVGSPLSLECTVEGTSNPNLYWYRQAAGRGLQLLFYSVGIGQISSEVPQNLSASRPQDRQFILSSKKLLLSDSGFYLCAWSIRGRGDYGYTFGSGTRLTVV.

The rearrangement links TRBV20-1 to TRBJ2-7, with 13 bases that match TRBD2. The germline gives CDR1 DFQATT, CDR2 SNEGSKA (reference sequence). With 7 bases clipped from V and 9 bases from J, the junction kept 9 bases outside the gene matches. This CDR3 is built from 13 residues. CDR3 residues: CSVQTSGRPGQYF. The CDR3 region has the DNA TGCAGTGTTCAGACTAGCGGGAGGCCCGGGCAGTACTTC.